This T cell receptor (beta chain) was obtained from a study of shared clonotypes between healthy human individuals. TCRdb keeps only in-frame clones here, not all; method: immunoSEQ multiplex PCR. The data contain over 2 million clones, roughly 95% of them singletons. From germline, CDR1 is MGHDK and CDR2 SYGVNS. The CDR3 runs to 14 residues. The V gene lost 6 bases and the J gene lost 6 bases, with 17 bases spanning the gap. Naive CD8 cells, CD45RO-negative and positively selected for CCR7, excluded terminally differentiated effector memory CD45RA+ cells. Sequencing was performed on naive CD8+ T cells sorted from blood. The chain recombines TRBV25-1 with TRBJ1-2, with D possibly matching TRBD1 (6 bases). The receptor was isolated from a man aged 18 to 30 in good health. In DNA form, the CDR3 reads TGTGCCAGCAGCCCACAGGGAAGATGGCATGGCTACACCTTC. Protein: CASSPQGRWHGYTF.